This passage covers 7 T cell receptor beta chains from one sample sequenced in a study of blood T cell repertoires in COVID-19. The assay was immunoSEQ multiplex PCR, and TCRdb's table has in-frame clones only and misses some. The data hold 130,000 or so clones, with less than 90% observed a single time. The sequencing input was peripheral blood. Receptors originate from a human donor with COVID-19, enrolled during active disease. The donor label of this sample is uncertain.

The DNA for the CDR3 is TGTGCCAGCAGCTTCACCCGGGGGGGGACAGGGTCTATTTGGCGGTACTTC. Translated, it gives CASSFTRGGTGSIWRYF. The chain employs TRBV13 and TRBJ2-7; D may be TRBD1 (9 bases). Trimming took off 3 bases at V and 12 bases at J, with 30 bases between the two ends. The CDR3 covers 17 residues. CDR1 PRHDT and CDR2 FYEKMQ come from the germline V gene (reference sequence).

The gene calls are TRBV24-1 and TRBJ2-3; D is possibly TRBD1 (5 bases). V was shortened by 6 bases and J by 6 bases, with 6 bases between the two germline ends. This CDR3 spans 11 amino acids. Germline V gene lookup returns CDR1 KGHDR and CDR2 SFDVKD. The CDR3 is CATSRGDTQYF. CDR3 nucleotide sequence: TGTGCCACCAGTAGGGGCGATACGCAGTATTTT.

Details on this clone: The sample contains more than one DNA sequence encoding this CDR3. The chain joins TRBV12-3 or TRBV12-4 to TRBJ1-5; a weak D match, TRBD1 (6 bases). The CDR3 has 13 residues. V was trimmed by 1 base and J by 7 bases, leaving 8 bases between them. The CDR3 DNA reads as TGTGCCAGCAGTTTAGGGCAGGGGCAGCCCCAGCATTTT. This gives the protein CASSLGQGQPQHF.

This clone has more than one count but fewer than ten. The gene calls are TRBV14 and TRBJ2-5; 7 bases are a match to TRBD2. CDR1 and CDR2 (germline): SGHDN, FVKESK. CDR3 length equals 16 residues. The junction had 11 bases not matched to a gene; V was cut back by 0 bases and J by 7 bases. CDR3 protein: CASSQEAGDGQGTQYF. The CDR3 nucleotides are TGTGCCAGCAGCCAAGAGGCGGGGGACGGGCAGGGGACCCAGTACTTC.

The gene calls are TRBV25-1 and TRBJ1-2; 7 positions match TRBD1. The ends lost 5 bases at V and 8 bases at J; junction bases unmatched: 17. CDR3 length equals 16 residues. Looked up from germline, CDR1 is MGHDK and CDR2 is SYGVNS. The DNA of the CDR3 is TGTGCCAGCAGTATCAACCAGGGGGTGGGCTTTTGGGGCTACACCTTC. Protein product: CASSINQGVGFWGYTF.

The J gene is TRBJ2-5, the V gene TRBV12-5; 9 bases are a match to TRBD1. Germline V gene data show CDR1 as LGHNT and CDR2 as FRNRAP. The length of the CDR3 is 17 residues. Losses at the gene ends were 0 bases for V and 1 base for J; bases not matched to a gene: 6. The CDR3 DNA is TGTGCTAGTGGTTTGGTACTGGGACAGGGTTTCCAAGAGACCCAGTACTTC. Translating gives CASGLVLGQGFQETQYF.

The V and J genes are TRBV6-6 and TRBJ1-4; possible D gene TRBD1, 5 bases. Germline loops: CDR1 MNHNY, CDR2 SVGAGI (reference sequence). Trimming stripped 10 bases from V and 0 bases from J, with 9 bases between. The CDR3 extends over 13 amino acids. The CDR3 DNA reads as TGTGCCATCAGGGCGGCAACTAATGAAAAACTGTTTTTT. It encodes CAIRAATNEKLFF.